This T cell receptor beta chain was sequenced in a study of T cell repertoires in cytomegalovirus infection. Via MiXCR, TCRdb re-called the reads, giving one row per CDR3 protein. The repertoire holds around 81,000 distinct CDR3 sequences, roughly 39% seen once, with 93% in the top ten. Comment on this clonotype: Its target is not known.

Germline CDR1 SGDLS, CDR2 YYNGEE. CDR3 length: 12 residues. V was shortened by 4 bases and J by 8 bases, with 10 bases between the two germline ends. This clonotype was sampled from a human donor in good health (CMV status not recorded). Some clones in this sample may be carry-over from other donors' samples. This chain connects TRBV9 to TRBJ2-1, with D possibly matching TRBD2 (5 bases). Sequencing was performed on CD8+ T cells from cultured PBMCs, taken from culture after CMV antigen stimulation. CDR3 protein: CASSRGFDEQFF. CDR3 DNA: TGTGCCAGCAGCCGAGGGTTCGATGAGCAGTTCTTC.